A selection of T cell receptor beta chains follows, all from one sample in a study of T-cell memory formation after mild COVID-19. One entry per CDR3 protein, called by TCRdb with MiXCR from the 5' RACE reads. In the table there are some 210,000 distinct CDR3 sequences, roughly 10% of which are singletons. The source material was PBMCs or a T cell subset sorted from them (not recorded which). The receptors originated from a young man who had mild COVID-19 (a few samples of this study predate the infection). Cell type and time point are not known. Each CDR3 is given with its conserved first and last residue. The D gene is left open where the match is weak. Not all rows give a size; the values are once, few, many and, for expanded clones, a class.

v_gene,abundance,j_gene,d_gene,CDR3aa,CDR3nt
TRBV9,NA,TRBJ2-5,TRBD2,CASSVETSGEIQETQYF,TGTGCCAGCAGCGTAGAAACTAGCGGGGAAATCCAAGAGACCCAGTACTTC
TRBV18,few,TRBJ1-5,NA,CASSPQEQPQHF,TGTGCCAGCTCACCACAGGAACAGCCCCAGCATTTT
TRBV5-1,few,TRBJ2-5,TRBD2,CASSNLPKTSLQETQYF,TGCGCCAGCAGCAATTTACCCAAGACTAGCCTCCAAGAGACCCAGTACTTC
TRBV20-1,NA,TRBJ2-3,TRBD2,CSARLAGAYNTDTQYF,TGCAGTGCTAGGCTAGCGGGGGCCTACAACACAGATACGCAGTATTTT
TRBV11-2,NA,TRBJ2-1,NA,CASRRVASYNEQFF,TGTGCCAGCAGAAGGGTTGCCTCCTACAATGAGCAGTTCTTC
TRBV20-1,NA,TRBJ2-7,NA,CSAGIQTEQYF,TGCAGTGCTGGAATACAGACCGAGCAGTACTTC
TRBV5-4,NA,TRBJ2-2,TRBD1,CASSSGQGWDTGELFF,TGTGCCAGCAGCTCGGGACAGGGTTGGGACACCGGGGAGCTGTTTTTT
TRBV27,NA,TRBJ1-2,NA,CASGTYGIPYGYTF,TGTGCCAGCGGGACTTACGGGATTCCTTATGGCTACACCTTC
TRBV5-1,few,TRBJ1-4,TRBD1,CASSQDRGDGKLFF,TGCGCCAGCAGCCAGGACAGGGGGGATGGAAAACTGTTTTTT
TRBV20-1,many,TRBJ2-2,NA,CSASGGQGVYTGELFF,TGCAGTGCTAGTGGAGGTCAGGGCGTTTACACCGGGGAGCTGTTTTTT
TRBV6-1,NA,TRBJ2-2,TRBD1,CASSEAWGTGNTGELFF,TGTGCCAGCAGTGAAGCGTGGGGGACAGGGAACACCGGGGAGCTGTTTTTT
TRBV5-1,NA,TRBJ1-6,TRBD1,CASSRKPSTGENSPLHF,TGCGCCAGCAGCCGAAAGCCCTCGACAGGGGAGAACTCACCCCTCCACTTT
TRBV7-9,many,TRBJ1-5,NA,CASSPGVTGENNQPQHF,TGTGCCAGCAGCCCAGGGGTTACAGGAGAAAACAATCAGCCCCAGCATTTT
TRBV6-5,few,TRBJ1-1,NA,CASSYSIWNTEAFF,TGTGCCAGCAGTTACTCGATTTGGAACACTGAAGCTTTCTTT
TRBV18,NA,TRBJ2-2,TRBD1,CASSPRRIGGLSRTGELFF,TGTGCCAGCTCACCTAGACGAATAGGGGGCTTATCGAGAACCGGGGAGCTGTTTTTT
TRBV20-1,NA,TRBJ1-1,NA,CSAAERGANTEAFF,TGCAGTGCAGCAGAACGGGGGGCGAACACTGAAGCTTTCTTT
TRBV30,NA,TRBJ2-1,NA,CAWSVLGGAGEFF,TGTGCCTGGAGTGTACTGGGGGGGGCCGGGGAGTTCTTC
TRBV12-3/TRBV12-4,few,TRBJ2-3,NA,CASSRDIADTQYF,TGTGCCAGCAGCCGTGACATCGCAGATACGCAGTATTTT
TRBV7-2,NA,TRBJ1-4,NA,CASGQQNEKLFF,TGTGCCAGTGGACAGCAGAATGAAAAACTGTTTTTT
TRBV28,NA,TRBJ2-6,TRBD1,CASSLIYQGEGSGANVLTF,TGTGCCAGCAGTTTAATTTATCAGGGGGAAGGATCTGGGGCCAACGTCCTGACTTTC
TRBV12-3/TRBV12-4,many,TRBJ2-1,NA,CASSFNHYNEQFF,TGTGCCAGCAGTTTTAACCACTACAATGAGCAGTTCTTC
TRBV13,many,TRBJ1-2,TRBD1,CASSTTGTDYGYTF,TGTGCCAGCAGCACTACCGGGACAGACTATGGCTACACCTTC
TRBV7-9,NA,TRBJ1-2,NA,CASSPPTGGPYGYTF,TGTGCCAGCAGCCCCCCTACGGGGGGCCCCTATGGCTACACCTTC
TRBV27,NA,TRBJ2-4,NA,CASSFTPRDIQYF,TGTGCCAGCAGTTTCACCCCAAGAGACATTCAGTACTTC
TRBV29-1,few,TRBJ2-7,NA,CSVGGDPTDEQYF,TGCAGCGTTGGGGGGGACCCCACGGACGAGCAGTACTTC
TRBV2,NA,TRBJ2-3,TRBD1,CASTPSRGRGDTQYF,TGTGCCAGCACTCCCAGTAGGGGGCGTGGAGATACGCAGTATTTT
TRBV11-1,few,TRBJ2-1,NA,CASSLDRFGWQFF,TGTGCCAGCAGCTTAGACAGGTTCGGATGGCAGTTCTTC
TRBV12-3/TRBV12-4,NA,TRBJ1-2,TRBD1,CASRYSGTGTVYGYTF,TGTGCCAGCAGATACTCCGGGACAGGGACGGTATATGGCTACACCTTC
TRBV7-9,NA,TRBJ1-1,NA,CASSFAGSWDTEAFF,TGTGCCAGCAGCTTCGCAGGATCTTGGGACACTGAAGCTTTCTTT
TRBV6-4,few,TRBJ1-1,NA,CASSIDELDVNTEAFF,TGTGCCAGCAGTATAGATGAGCTGGACGTGAACACTGAAGCTTTCTTT
TRBV7-8,many,TRBJ2-5,NA,CASSLDLTETQYF,TGTGCCAGCAGCTTGGACTTGACGGAGACCCAGTACTTC
TRBV28,NA,TRBJ2-6,NA,CASSPGGQGANVLTF,TGTGCCAGCAGTCCCGGGGGTCAGGGGGCCAACGTCCTGACTTTC
TRBV29-1,NA,TRBJ2-7,NA,CSAAGSGWEQYF,TGCAGCGCCGCCGGAAGCGGTTGGGAGCAGTACTTC
TRBV7-2,few,TRBJ2-4,NA,CASSLTGGVNIQYF,TGTGCCAGCAGCTTAACGGGCGGGGTAAACATTCAGTACTTC
TRBV18,NA,TRBJ1-5,NA,CASSLPGLRGNQPQHF,TGTGCCAGCTCACTGCCCGGACTCCGAGGCAATCAGCCCCAGCATTTT
TRBV28,NA,TRBJ2-6,NA,CASSLLGGSGANVLTF,TGTGCCAGCAGTTTACTGGGGGGCAGTGGGGCCAACGTCCTGACTTTC
TRBV7-9,many,TRBJ2-1,NA,CASSLAGGRSYNEQFF,TGTGCCAGCAGCTTAGCGGGGGGGCGTTCCTACAATGAGCAGTTCTTC
TRBV7-2,few,TRBJ1-3,NA,CASSLVGGFGNTIYF,TGTGCCAGCAGCTTAGTAGGGGGTTTTGGAAACACCATATATTTT
TRBV5-1,NA,TRBJ2-3,NA,CASSDLTSTDTQYF,TGCGCCAGCAGCGATTTAACTAGCACAGATACGCAGTATTTT
TRBV5-6,NA,TRBJ1-5,NA,CASSPGRRGQPQHF,TGTGCCAGCAGCCCGGGCCGGCGGGGGCAGCCCCAGCATTTT
TRBV7-9,few,TRBJ1-4,TRBD1,CASSYTGGMEKLFF,TGTGCCAGCAGTTATACAGGGGGCATGGAAAAACTGTTTTTT
TRBV18,NA,TRBJ1-5,NA,CASSPSSGNQPQHF,TGTGCCAGCTCACCATCGAGTGGCAATCAGCCCCAGCATTTT
TRBV24-1,NA,TRBJ2-3,NA,CATSDVADTQYF,TGTGCCACCAGTGACGTAGCCGATACGCAGTATTTT
TRBV9,NA,TRBJ2-7,NA,CASSVAPGAAYEQYF,TGTGCCAGCAGCGTAGCTCCAGGGGCTGCCTACGAGCAGTACTTC
TRBV6-2/TRBV6-3,NA,TRBJ2-7,NA,CASSPLRTASYEQYF,TGTGCCAGCAGCCCCCTGAGGACAGCCTCCTACGAGCAGTACTTC
TRBV5-6,NA,TRBJ2-7,TRBD2,CASHSSGYEQYF,TGTGCCAGCCACTCTAGCGGTTACGAGCAGTACTTC
TRBV7-9,few,TRBJ2-3,TRBD1,CASSHPRDRGSGTDTQYF,TGTGCCAGCAGCCATCCCCGGGACAGGGGTTCTGGAACAGATACGCAGTATTTT
TRBV10-3,NA,TRBJ2-3,TRBD2,CAISDQRGGRDTQYF,TGTGCCATCAGTGACCAGCGGGGAGGCAGGGATACGCAGTATTTT
TRBV7-9,few,TRBJ2-1,NA,CASSPTGTSGGEQFF,TGTGCCAGCAGCCCAACCGGGACCTCCGGGGGTGAGCAGTTCTTC
TRBV5-1,NA,TRBJ2-1,NA,CASSLEQGRDEQFF,TGCGCCAGCAGCTTGGAACAGGGCCGGGATGAGCAGTTCTTC
TRBV5-4,NA,TRBJ2-7,TRBD1,CASSPGDRGRLEQYF,TGTGCCAGCAGCCCAGGGGACAGGGGAAGATTGGAGCAGTACTTC
TRBV5-1,few,TRBJ2-1,NA,CASSLVGDPYNEQFF,TGCGCCAGCAGCTTGGTAGGGGACCCCTACAATGAGCAGTTCTTC
TRBV29-1,NA,TRBJ1-2,NA,CSVEAPSNGYTF,TGCAGCGTTGAGGCCCCCTCTAATGGCTACACCTTC
TRBV5-1,NA,TRBJ2-3,TRBD2,CASSFSGEATDTQYF,TGCGCCAGCAGCTTTAGCGGGGAGGCCACAGATACGCAGTATTTT
TRBV7-2,NA,TRBJ1-2,TRBD1,CASSGGTGEDYGYTF,TGTGCCAGCAGCGGCGGGACAGGGGAAGACTATGGCTACACCTTC
TRBV30,few,TRBJ2-5,TRBD2,CAWSRLAGTGETQYF,TGTGCCTGGAGTCGGCTAGCGGGGACGGGAGAGACCCAGTACTTC
TRBV7-8,few,TRBJ2-2,TRBD1,CASSIVPGQPNTGELFF,TGTGCCAGCAGCATAGTCCCGGGACAGCCGAACACCGGGGAGCTGTTTTTT
TRBV7-9,NA,TRBJ2-3,TRBD2,CASSYLDGGYTDTQYF,TGTGCCAGCAGCTACCTTGACGGGGGGTACACAGATACGCAGTATTTT
TRBV6-5,few,TRBJ2-3,TRBD2,CASSPLAGAADTQYF,TGTGCCAGCAGCCCCCTAGCGGGGGCCGCAGATACGCAGTATTTT
TRBV14,NA,TRBJ1-1,NA,CASSQDLAGRSPEAFF,TGTGCCAGCAGCCAAGATCTTGCAGGGCGGAGCCCTGAAGCTTTCTTT